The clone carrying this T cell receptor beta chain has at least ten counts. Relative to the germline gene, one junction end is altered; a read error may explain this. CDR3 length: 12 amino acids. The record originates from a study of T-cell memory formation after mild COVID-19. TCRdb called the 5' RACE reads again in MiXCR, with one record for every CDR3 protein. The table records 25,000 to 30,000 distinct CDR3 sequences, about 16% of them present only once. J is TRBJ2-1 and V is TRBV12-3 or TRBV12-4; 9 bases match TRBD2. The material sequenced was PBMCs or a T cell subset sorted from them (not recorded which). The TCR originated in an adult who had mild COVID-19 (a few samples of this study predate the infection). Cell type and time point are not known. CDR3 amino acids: CASSGGLARSNF. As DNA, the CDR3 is TGTGCCAGCAGCGGAGGACTAGCGCGATCAAACTTC.